The clone carrying this T cell receptor (beta chain) was observed a single time. Its specificity is unknown. In the PCR, 60 Vbeta and 13 Jbeta primers were used. Data came from immunoSEQ multiplex PCR; TCRdb stores just in-frame clones and leaves some out. Here the sample spans 150,000 to 200,000 clones, around 79% being singletons. This sample was included in a study of cytomegalovirus exposure and HLA in healthy donors. Turning to the study itself: A prior analysis found about 120 million unique TCR beta sequences from approximately 190 million T cells.

Nominally healthy donors provided the samples, though records likely missed some immune exposures. There are 12 residues in the CDR3. After removal of 4 bases from V and 6 bases from J, the junction contained 4 bases not matched to a gene. The germline CDR1 and CDR2 sequences are SGHNT and YYREEE (reference sequence). Regarding the study as a whole: With high specificity and sensitivity, the classifier reportedly diagnosed cytomegalovirus status. An analysis was carried out later, and it reportedly showed fewer N-insertions in an Asian-associated ancestry cluster than the roughly 700-donor mean.

The specimen was PBMCs. The origin of this receptor is a male donor in good health and CMV-seropositive. The V call is TRBV5-4, the J call TRBJ2-7; 7 bases match TRBD1. In DNA form, the CDR3 reads TGTGCCAGCAGCGCGACAGGGCGCGAGCAGTACTTC. Translating it yields CASSATGREQYF.